This T cell receptor (beta chain) emerged from a study of CD8+ T cells in alopecia areata. For the study at large: Treated patients received oral tofacitinib, 5 to 10 mg twice daily.

Concerning this clone itself: Its antigen is currently unknown.

Per germline, CDR1 SGHTA and CDR2 FQGNSA. V lost 4 bases, J lost 5 bases, and 14 bases lay in between. The CDR3 contains 14 residues. Sequencing relied on a cDNA template that was reverse transcribed from extracted RNA. TCRdb's copy holds only in-frame clones and misses some; the assay was immunoSEQ multiplex PCR. Of more than 90,000 clones in the sample, under 40% were seen once. Findings and limits, study-wide: With patients, TCR sharing proved less clear than in mice, a difference possibly related to HLA.

The sequenced sample consisted of CD4+ T cells sorted from blood. The sequence was collected from a human donor with alopecia areata. The gene calls are TRBV7-2 and TRBJ2-5; D might be TRBD1 (6 bases). The CDR3 is CASSSQGRWETQYF. In nucleotides, the CDR3 is TGTGCCAGCAGCTCACAGGGTCGATGGGAGACCCAGTACTTC.